There are a few counts of the clone carrying this T cell receptor beta chain. What it binds is unknown. The junction differs from germline at one of its ends, possibly a read error. Isolation of CD4+ and CD8+ T cells from PBMCs was achieved by sorting. This CDR3 is 14 amino acids long. Germline V gene data show CDR1 as SSHAT and CDR2 as FNYEAQ (reference sequence). This sample was taken from a study of CD8+ T cells in alopecia areata. Study-level points and caveats: Although TCR sharing was seen in mice, sharing across patients was less clear, possibly for HLA-related reasons.

Reverse transcription of extracted RNA yielded cDNA, which provided the sequencing template. Produced via immunoSEQ multiplex PCR; TCRdb's table is partial and in-frame only. The table records about 200,000 clones, 57% of them present only once. Sequencing used CD4+ T cells sorted from blood, obtained at week 0. The sequence came from a human donor with alopecia areata. The chain combines TRBV7-7 with TRBJ2-2; possibly TRBD2 for D (5 bases). As DNA, the CDR3 is TGTGCTAGCAGCCAACTAGGTCCCGCCGGGGAGCTGTTTTTT. Amino acids: CASSQLGPAGELFF.